The 9 T cell receptor beta chains listed next were all sequenced from one sample in a study of cytomegalovirus exposure and HLA in healthy donors. 60 Vbeta and 13 Jbeta primers were used in PCR. Libraries were prepared by immunoSEQ multiplex PCR; TCRdb keeps only in-frame clonotypes and omits some of them. The sample includes approximately 160,000 clones, just over 75% of them seen just once. Source material: PBMCs. The receptors here all came from a man aged 35-49 years in good health and CMV-seronegative.

The chain employs TRBV6-5 and TRBJ2-1; 7 bases fit TRBD2. The ends lost 3 bases at V and 5 bases at J; junction bases unmatched: 4. Germline V gene sequence: CDR1 MNHEY, CDR2 SVGAGI. This CDR3 has 14 residues. The CDR3 here is CASSYRTSNNEQFF. CDR3 sequence (DNA): TGTGCCAGCAGTTATCGGACTAGTAACAATGAGCAGTTCTTC.

CDR3 nucleotides: TGCAGCGTTGCGGGGAGGGCCGATGAGCAGTTCTTC. Amino acid sequence: CSVAGRADEQFF. The rearrangement joins TRBV29-1 to TRBJ2-1; TRBD2 matches 7 bases. After removal of 4 bases from V and 8 bases from J, the junction contained 5 bases not matched to a gene. The germline CDR1 and CDR2 sequences are SQVTM and ANQGSEA. The CDR3 totals 12 residues.

The chain has TRBV25-1 and TRBJ2-3; D not certain. Per germline, CDR1 MGHDK and CDR2 SYGVNS. CDR3 size: 17 residues. Trimming cost V 2 bases and J 6 bases, with 21 bases left between them. This chain's CDR3 is CASSELDWRPELDTQYF. The CDR3 DNA sequence: TGTGCCAGCAGTGAACTCGACTGGCGGCCTGAGTTGGATACGCAGTATTTT.

The chain links TRBV9 to TRBJ1-2; 7 bases align to TRBD1. The CDR3 loop spans 13 amino acids. The V gene end was trimmed by 6 bases and the J gene end by 8 bases; junction bases not matched to a gene: 10. Germline CDR1 reads SGDLS; CDR2 reads YYNGEE. CDR3 residues: CASNFYGGGGYTF. The CDR3 DNA reads TGTGCCAGCAACTTCTACGGAGGGGGCGGCTACACCTTC.

The V and J genes are TRBV7-9 and TRBJ2-2; tentatively, D is TRBD2 (6 bases). The CDR3 has 15 amino acids. The V end was cut by 3 bases, the J end by 5 bases, with 13 bases between. Germline values: CDR1 SEHNR, CDR2 FQNEAQ (reference sequence). CDR3 residues: CASSFDGRSTGELFF. The CDR3 DNA reads TGTGCCAGCAGCTTCGACGGGAGAAGTACCGGGGAGCTGTTTTTT.

This sequence joins TRBV6-1 and TRBJ1-2, with 10 nucleotides matching TRBD1. Germline CDR1 MNHNS, CDR2 SASEGT. V trimming: 3 bases; J trimming: 7 bases; junction bases outside the gene matches: 5. The CDR3 sequence is 14 residues long. The CDR3 nucleotides read TGTGCCAGCAGTGAGGACAGGGGGAGTGGTGGCTACACCTTC. The encoded protein is CASSEDRGSGGYTF.

A single count supports this clone. The chain couples TRBV11-3 to TRBJ2-5; D is perhaps TRBD1 (6 bases). Germline loops: CDR1 SGHNT, CDR2 YENEEA. The CDR3 covers 16 residues. Trimming cost V 5 bases and J 0 bases, with 16 bases left between them. Here the CDR3 DNA reads TGTGCCAGCAGCCAAGAGTCACAGGGAGACCAAGAGACCCAGTACTTC. This encodes CASSQESQGDQETQYF.

The CDR3 sequence: CASSLSTGISPLHF. The DNA of the CDR3 is TGTGCCAGCAGTTTATCGACAGGGATCTCACCCCTCCACTTT. The chain carries TRBV27 and TRBJ1-6; 7 bases map to TRBD1. V lost 0 bases and J lost 10; bases outside the gene matches: 3. This CDR3 has 14 amino acids. The germline V gene encodes CDR1 MNHEY and CDR2 SMNVEV (reference sequence).

The CDR3 reads CASSYPQLGDTEAFF. In DNA form, the CDR3 reads TGTGCCAGCAGTTACCCCCAGCTAGGGGACACTGAAGCTTTCTTT. The V and J genes are TRBV6-6 and TRBJ1-1, with TRBD1 as a possible D gene (5 bases). This CDR3 has 15 amino acids. From germline, CDR1 is MNHNY and CDR2 SVGAGI (reference sequence). V lost 2 bases, J lost 3 bases, and 13 bases lay in between.